This is a list of T cell receptor beta chains from one sample in a study of OX40 agonist ivuxolimab in advanced cancers. Measured with immunoSEQ multiplex PCR; TCRdb has only the in-frame clones, and not every one. The data show some 98,000 clones, roughly 80% seen once. Source: CD4+ or CD8+ T cells sorted from blood, taken in a trial of the OX40 agonist ivuxolimab. The receptors shown here come from an adult with an advanced solid tumor such as melanoma, head and neck, liver or kidney cancer. Both conserved end residues are part of each CDR3. Each record gives: J gene, V gene, clone size, CDR3 protein. Size tells how often a clone was seen (once, few, many) or the class of an expanded clone, and some rows leave it out.

>TRBJ2-2|TRBV9|-
CASSSGVLNTGELFF
>TRBJ2-2|TRBV11-3|-
CASSSTGTSGGGELFF
>TRBJ2-7|TRBV15|-
CATSRDPTMDEQYF
>TRBJ1-2|TRBV28|-
CASSTVGGSPFYGYTF
>-|TRBV28|-
CASMEGPRDEQYF
>TRBJ2-7|TRBV6-5|-
CASKAVFSYEQYF
>TRBJ1-1|TRBV7-3|-
CASSPQGRAGEAFF
>TRBJ2-3|TRBV27|-
CASSRQGARDTQYF
>TRBJ2-7|TRBV5-1|-
CASSLWGNEQYF
>TRBJ2-2|TRBV5-6|few
CASSLGDFRRLTGELFF
>TRBJ1-2|TRBV7-2|-
CASSPGAGGHYGYTF
>TRBJ1-2|TRBV10-2|-
CASSGLQNYGYTF
>TRBJ2-2|TRBV7-8|once
CASSPGTGELFF
>TRBJ2-1|TRBV4-3|-
CASSQGEGGLFYNEQFF
>TRBJ1-5|TRBV2|-
CASSPLPTGFNQPQHF
>TRBJ2-2|TRBV6-6|-
CASSYKSTGELFF
>TRBJ1-5|TRBV27|once
CASSLRQGVGQPQHF
>TRBJ1-6|TRBV2|once
CASSRDRDRSPLHF
>TRBJ2-1|TRBV19|once
CASSMGRESEQFF
>TRBJ1-1|TRBV19|once
CASTFGLRNTEAFF
>TRBJ1-5|TRBV28|-
CASSLRLGGSGQPQHF
>TRBJ1-4|TRBV6-5|-
CASSPEGEKLFF
>TRBJ2-3|TRBV6-6|once
CASSYQGRVGDTQYF
>TRBJ2-3|TRBV5-4|once
CASSRRFTDTQYF
>TRBJ1-1|TRBV19|-
CASSPILGGLNTEAFF
>TRBJ1-5|TRBV28|-
CASRGYRVSNQPQHF
>TRBJ1-3|TRBV27|-
CASSLSGRSRFSGNTIYF
>TRBJ2-1|TRBV11-1|-
CASSAGASSYNEQFF
>TRBJ2-1|TRBV4-2|-
CASSYPGGDSIWSGQFF
>TRBJ2-7|TRBV28|once
CASSAWAPNSYEQHF
>TRBJ1-6|TRBV6-5|-
CASRSGAGYNSPLHF
>TRBJ2-6|TRBV18|-
CASSPAVQGTGANVLTF
>TRBJ2-7|TRBV7-3|few
CASSLKDGGSLPYEQYF
>TRBJ1-3|TRBV9|-
CASSVDPDHSGNTIYF
>TRBJ2-7|TRBV28|-
CASSLGGRIYEQYF
>TRBJ1-2|TRBV19|-
CASSTDRLSNYGYTF
>TRBJ2-4|TRBV5-1|-
CASSSGTSGRATIQYF
>TRBJ1-1|TRBV7-2|-
CASSLVGWRGAFF
>TRBJ1-1|TRBV15|-
CATSRDKGEAFF
>TRBJ2-7|TRBV7-2|-
CASSLGGTGYYEQYF
>TRBJ1-5|TRBV7-2|-
CASSLGLGSQPQHF
>TRBJ1-3|TRBV11-2|-
CASSFGGFGNTIYF
>TRBJ2-1|TRBV19|-
CASGKEQFF
>TRBJ2-7|TRBV18|-
CASSPTRESTYEQYF
>TRBJ2-2|TRBV19|-
CASSRDAFTGELFF
>TRBJ1-6|TRBV5-6|-
CASSFVAGNSPLHF
>TRBJ2-7|TRBV13|few
CASSPPRGGPGEQYF
>TRBJ2-1|TRBV6-1|-
CASSEPKAGASYNEQFF
>TRBJ2-3|TRBV27|-
CASSLGDTQYF
>TRBJ1-2|TRBV28|-
CASKQRVDGYTF
>TRBJ1-5|TRBV7-2|-
CASSGVSNQPQHF
>TRBJ2-7|TRBV4-2|-
CASTLGRQGWYEQYF